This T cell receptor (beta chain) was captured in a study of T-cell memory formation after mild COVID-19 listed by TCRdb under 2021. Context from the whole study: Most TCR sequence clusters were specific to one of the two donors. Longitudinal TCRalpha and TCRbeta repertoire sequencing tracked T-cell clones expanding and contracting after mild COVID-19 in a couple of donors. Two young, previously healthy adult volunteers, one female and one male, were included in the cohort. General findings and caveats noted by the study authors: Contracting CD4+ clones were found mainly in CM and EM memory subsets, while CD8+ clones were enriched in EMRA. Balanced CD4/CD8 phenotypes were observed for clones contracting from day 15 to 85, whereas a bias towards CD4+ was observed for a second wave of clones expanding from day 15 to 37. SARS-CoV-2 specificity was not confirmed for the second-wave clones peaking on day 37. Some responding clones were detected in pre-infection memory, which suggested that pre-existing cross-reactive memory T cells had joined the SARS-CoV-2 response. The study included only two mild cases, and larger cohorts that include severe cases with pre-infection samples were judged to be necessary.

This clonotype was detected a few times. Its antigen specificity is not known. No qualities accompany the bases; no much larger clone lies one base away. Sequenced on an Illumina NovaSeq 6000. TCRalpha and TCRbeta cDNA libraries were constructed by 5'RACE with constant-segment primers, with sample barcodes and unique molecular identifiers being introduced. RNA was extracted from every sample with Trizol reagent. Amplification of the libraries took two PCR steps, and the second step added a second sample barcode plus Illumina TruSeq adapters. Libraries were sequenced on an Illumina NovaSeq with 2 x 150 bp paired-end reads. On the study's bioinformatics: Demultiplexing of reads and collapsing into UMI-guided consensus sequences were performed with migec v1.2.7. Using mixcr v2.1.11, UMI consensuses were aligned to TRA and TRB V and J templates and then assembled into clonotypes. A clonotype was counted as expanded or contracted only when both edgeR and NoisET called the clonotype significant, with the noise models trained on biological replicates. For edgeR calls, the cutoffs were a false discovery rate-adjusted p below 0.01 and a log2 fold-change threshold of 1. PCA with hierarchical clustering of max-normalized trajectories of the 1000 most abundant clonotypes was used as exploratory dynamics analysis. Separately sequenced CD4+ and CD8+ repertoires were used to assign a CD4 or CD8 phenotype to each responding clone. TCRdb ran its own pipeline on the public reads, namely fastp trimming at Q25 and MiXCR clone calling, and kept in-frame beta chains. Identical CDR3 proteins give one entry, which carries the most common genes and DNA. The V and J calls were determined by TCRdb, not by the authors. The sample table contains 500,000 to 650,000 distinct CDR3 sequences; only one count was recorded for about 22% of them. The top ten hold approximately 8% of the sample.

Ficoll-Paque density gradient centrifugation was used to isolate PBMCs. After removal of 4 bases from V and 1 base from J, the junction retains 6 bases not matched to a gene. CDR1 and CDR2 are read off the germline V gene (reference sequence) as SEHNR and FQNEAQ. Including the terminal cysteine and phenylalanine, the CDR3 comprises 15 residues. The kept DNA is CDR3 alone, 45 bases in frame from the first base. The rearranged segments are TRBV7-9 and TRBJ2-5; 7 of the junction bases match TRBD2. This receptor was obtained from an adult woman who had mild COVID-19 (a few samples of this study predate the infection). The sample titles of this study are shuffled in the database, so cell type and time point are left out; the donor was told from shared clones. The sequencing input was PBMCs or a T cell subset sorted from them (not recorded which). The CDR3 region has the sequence CASSSRPSGQETQYF. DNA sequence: TGTGCCAGCAGCTCCCGACCTAGCGGCCAAGAGACCCAGTACTTC. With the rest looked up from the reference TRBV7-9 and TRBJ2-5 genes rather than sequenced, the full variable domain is DTGVSQNPRHKITKRGQNVTFRCDPISEHNRLYWYRQTLGQGPEFLTYFQNEAQLEKSRLLSDRFSAERPKGSFSTLEIQRTEQGDSAMYLCASSSRPSGQETQYFGPGTRLLVL.